Each of the 27 T cell receptor beta chains below was sequenced from the same sample in a study of T cells in Graves' hyperthyroidism and ophthalmopathy. RNA transcripts provided the source from which TCR beta CDR3 regions were amplified. Primed by the HTBI set, a first-round RT-PCR was run on the TCR CDR3. MiXCR, run by TCRdb on the multiplex PCR reads, gives a single entry per CDR3 protein. The data contain about 660,000 distinct CDR3 sequences, over 40% of them singletons. Material: peripheral blood or thyroid tissue (not recorded which). The receptors derive from an adult man with Graves' disease, either hyperthyroidism or ophthalmopathy (not recorded which).

The CDR3 region has the DNA TGTGCCTGGAGGGGACAGGGCGGCAATCAGCCCCAGCATTTT. Translation gives CAWRGQGGNQPQHF. The chain recombines TRBV25-1 with TRBJ1-5; TRBD1 agrees at 9 bases. This CDR3 region has 14 residues. Germline CDR1 is MGHDK and CDR2 is SYGVNS. The V gene end was trimmed by 11 bases and the J gene end by 2 bases; junction bases not matched to a gene: 7. Supplemented by reference TRBV25-1 and TRBJ1-5, the full variable domain reads EADIYQTPRYLVIGTGKKITLECSQTMGHDKMYWYQQDPGMELHLIHYSYGVNSTEKGDLSSESTVSRIRTEHFPLTLESARPSHTSQYLCAWRGQGGNQPQHFGDGTRLSIL.

A few counts support this clonotype. The chain has TRBV20-1 and TRBJ2-2; the D gene is possibly TRBD2 (5 bases). Germline V gene data show CDR1 as DFQATT and CDR2 as SNEGSKA (reference sequence). The CDR3 extends over 13 amino acids. V lost 1 base and J lost 5, with 8 bases in between. CDR3 residues: CSARVSGTGELFF. CDR3 coding DNA: TGCAGTGCTAGAGTTTCGGGAACCGGGGAGCTGTTTTTT.

The J gene is TRBJ1-2, the V gene TRBV9; D is unresolved. The CDR3 spans 17 residues. Trimming removed 3 bases from V and 3 bases from J, with 21 bases in between. CDR1 SGDLS and CDR2 YYNGEE come from the germline V gene. CDR3 in DNA: TGTGCCAGCAGCGCCCCGGCGGGGAGATCACTTGACTATGGCTACACCTTC. Protein: CASSAPAGRSLDYGYTF.

This clonotype was counted many times. The chain joins TRBV25-1 to TRBJ1-2, with 8 bases fitting TRBD1. The CDR3 is 15 residues long. CDR1 is MGHDK and CDR2 is SYGVNS in the germline V gene. Trimming removed 3 bases from V and 5 bases from J; junction bases left unmatched: 8. The CDR3 region is CASSDWAGGRYGYTF. The CDR3 DNA reads TGTGCCAGCAGTGATTGGGCAGGGGGCAGGTATGGCTACACCTTC.

This clonotype occurred many times. The chain couples TRBV12-3 or TRBV12-4 to TRBJ1-2; no clear D. With 5 bases removed from V and 4 bases from J, the gap between germline ends came to 14 bases. The CDR3 extends over 14 amino acids. This chain's CDR3 is CASSPLGRGYGYTF. The CDR3 DNA follows: TGTGCCAGCAGTCCTTTAGGGAGAGGCTATGGCTACACCTTC.

This clonotype was detected only once. The chain links TRBV20-1 to TRBJ2-2; no firm D call. The CDR3 extends over 12 amino acids. Trimming left V 3 bases short and J 1 base short, with 3 bases between. Per germline, CDR1 DFQATT and CDR2 SNEGSKA (reference sequence). In DNA, the CDR3 is TGCAGTGCTAGGCAGAACACCGGGGAGCTGTTTTTT. It translates to CSARQNTGELFF.

This clonotype was seen a single time. A read error may explain this, as a much larger clone is one base away. V usage is TRBV24-1 and J usage is TRBJ1-2, with D possibly TRBD1 on 5 matching bases. Germline CDR1 and CDR2: KGHDR and SFDVKD. CDR3 size: 15 residues. With 3 bases removed from V and 4 bases from J, the gap between germline ends came to 14 bases. Here the CDR3 DNA reads TGTGCCACCAGTGATACCGGGACCCCAGTCTATGGCTACACCTTC. Its translation is CATSDTGTPVYGYTF.

This clonotype occurred once. A much larger clone lies one base from this, so it may be a read error. The chain recombines TRBV7-6 with TRBJ2-2; TRBD1 agrees at 8 bases. The CDR3 sequence is 14 residues long. CDR1 and CDR2 from the germline V gene are SGHVS and FNYEAQ. CDR3 sequence reads: CASSSTGDTGKLFF. The CDR3 region has the DNA TGTGCCAGCAGCTCGACAGGGGACACCGGGAAGCTGTTTTTT.

This clonotype was seen repeatedly, ten times or more. The chain combines TRBV29-1 with TRBJ1-1; possibly TRBD1 for D (5 bases). The CDR3 consists of 14 residues. V shed 6 bases and J shed 0 bases, with 14 bases lying between them. Germline-derived CDR1 and CDR2 are SQVTM and ANQGSEA. The CDR3 loop is CSVTPGTVNTEAFF. The CDR3 coding sequence is TGCAGCGTGACCCCCGGGACTGTGAACACTGAAGCTTTCTTT.

The chain employs TRBV20-1 and TRBJ2-7; 9 positions match TRBD1. The J segment lost 5 bases and the V segment lost 3 bases, leaving 8 bases of the junction unmatched. The CDR3 is 14 amino acids. Germline V gives CDR1 DFQATT, CDR2 SNEGSKA (reference sequence). CDR3 residues: CSASGRDRDNEQYF. The CDR3 DNA follows: TGCAGTGCTAGTGGCCGGGACAGGGACAACGAGCAGTACTTC.

Of note for this clonotype: With a much larger clone just one base away, this may be a read error. This sequence joins TRBV20-1 and TRBJ2-7; TRBD1 or TRBD2 may be the D gene (6 bases each). The CDR3 totals 11 residues. CDR1 and CDR2 (germline): DFQATT, SNEGSKA (reference sequence). V lost 7 bases and J lost 6, with 13 bases in between. This CDR3 reads CSVQWGAEQYF. The CDR3 DNA reads TGCAGTGTGCAGTGGGGGGCCGAGCAGTACTTC.

As for this clonotype: A clone one base away is much larger, so this may be a read error. This chain connects TRBV10-2 to TRBJ1-1; D is unclear. The CDR3 extends over 13 amino acids. The germline V gene has CDR1 WSHSY and CDR2 SAAADI. The CDR3: CAGYSSTNTEAFF. CDR3 DNA: TGTGCCGGCTATTCAAGTACGAACACTGAAGCTTTCTTT.

This chain joins TRBV12-3 or TRBV12-4 and TRBJ1-5; TRBD1 matches at 9 bases. This CDR3 region has 14 residues. The V gene end was trimmed by 5 bases and the J gene end by 3 bases; junction bases not matched to a gene: 2. The CDR3 sequence is CASSGDRDNQPQHF. Here the CDR3 DNA reads TGTGCCAGCAGTGGGGACAGGGACAATCAGCCCCAGCATTTT.

This sequence joins TRBV9 and TRBJ2-2; D is unresolved. V was pared by 0 bases and J by 5 bases, with 2 bases between. CDR3 size: 12 residues. Germline V lookup: CDR1 SGDLS, CDR2 YYNGEE. The CDR3 sequence: CASSVETGELFF. In DNA form, the CDR3 reads TGTGCCAGCAGCGTAGAGACCGGGGAGCTGTTTTTT.

This chain uses TRBV20-1 with TRBJ1-1, with 7 bases fitting TRBD1. This CDR3 has 13 amino acids. Per the germline V gene, CDR1 is DFQATT and CDR2 is SNEGSKA (reference sequence). The ends lost 5 bases at V and 1 base at J; junction bases unmatched: 4. CDR3 sequence: CSAVRQGNTEAFF. In DNA, the CDR3 is TGCAGTGCTGTCCGACAGGGGAACACTGAAGCTTTCTTT.

This chain joins TRBV9 and TRBJ1-1, with 7 positions matching TRBD1. Germline CDR1 is SGDLS and CDR2 is YYNGEE. V shed 3 bases, J shed 0 bases, and the junction held 11 bases outside the gene matches. CDR3 length: 17 residues. The CDR3 region is CASSANPGQTMNTEAFF. The CDR3 nucleotides are TGTGCCAGCAGCGCAAACCCGGGACAGACCATGAACACTGAAGCTTTCTTT.

The genes are TRBV11-1 and TRBJ2-7; 14 bases line up with TRBD2. This CDR3 comprises 19 residues. Per germline, CDR1 SGHAT and CDR2 FQDESV (reference sequence). Trimming took 5 bases from V and 0 from J; bases not matched to a gene: 12. CDR3 nucleotides: TGTGCCAGCAGCCCCCCGGGACTAGCGGGGGAGCTCCCCTCCTACGAGCAGTACTTC. Amino acid sequence: CASSPPGLAGELPSYEQYF. Filled out from reference TRBV11-1 and TRBJ2-7, the complete variable domain reads EAEVAQSPRYKITEKSQAVAFWCDPISGHATLYWYRQILGQGPELLVQFQDESVVDDSQLPKDRFSAERLKGVDSTLKIQPAELGDSAMYLCASSPPGLAGELPSYEQYFGPGTRLTVT.

The rearrangement joins TRBV12-3 or TRBV12-4 to TRBJ1-2; 9 nucleotides align to TRBD1. J lost 8 bases, V lost 5 bases, and 12 bases had no gene match. The CDR3 is made up of 15 amino acids. The CDR3 loop is CASSPRQGVNWGYTF. The CDR3 DNA follows: TGTGCCAGCAGTCCTAGACAGGGGGTGAATTGGGGCTACACCTTC.

This chain connects TRBV20-1 to TRBJ1-5; TRBD1 matches at 10 bases. Germline V gene lookup returns CDR1 DFQATT and CDR2 SNEGSKA (reference sequence). The CDR3 runs to 16 residues. V shed 0 bases and J 5 bases; nucleotides not matched to a gene: 7. The CDR3 coding sequence is TGCAGTGCTAGAGATCTTGGGGGACAGGGGCATCAGCCCCAGCATTTT. Protein product: CSARDLGGQGHQPQHF.

The rearrangement joins TRBV20-1 to TRBJ2-5; D may be TRBD1 (6 bases). The CDR3 is 14 residues long. Germline values: CDR1 DFQATT, CDR2 SNEGSKA (reference sequence). V was clipped by 5 bases and J by 2 bases, with 15 bases between them. The CDR3 DNA reads as TGCAGTGCTCAGGACAGAGTATCTCAAGAGACCCAGTACTTC. Amino acids: CSAQDRVSQETQYF.

This clonotype was counted a single time. The junction differs from germline at one of its ends, possibly a read error. The rearrangement joins TRBV7-3 to TRBJ2-5; 11 bases align to TRBD2. This CDR3 region has 16 residues. Germline assignment: CDR1 SGHTA and CDR2 FQGTGA. The CDR3, as DNA: TGCGCCAGCAGCCAAGTCTGGGCTAGCGGGAGGGAGACCCAGTACTTC. It yields the protein CASSQVWASGRETQYF. Full variable domain (missing parts from reference TRBV7-3 and TRBJ2-5): GAGVSQTPSNKVTEKGKYVELRCDPISGHTALYWYRQSLGQGPEFLIYFQGTGAADDSGLPNDRFFAVRPEGSVSTLKIQRTERGDSAVYLCASSQVWASGRETQYFGPGTRLLVL.

In regard to this clonotype: The junction does not match germline at one end; this may be a read error. The chain links TRBV6-5 to TRBJ1-2, with 9 nucleotides matching TRBD1. This CDR3 contains 15 residues. CDR1 MNHEY and CDR2 SVGAGI come from the germline V gene. The CDR3 sequence: CAISESRTGALGYTF. For the CDR3, the DNA is TGTGCCATCAGTGAGTCTCGGACAGGGGCATTGGGCTACACCTTC.

This clonotype was counted only a few times. The rearrangement links TRBV20-1 to TRBJ2-5, with a tentative D call TRBD1 (6 bases). V shed 4 bases and J shed 2 bases, with 11 bases lying between them. The germline gives CDR1 DFQATT, CDR2 SNEGSKA (reference sequence). The CDR3 runs to 13 residues. The CDR3, as DNA: TGCAGTGCTAATTTTCAGGGGCAAGAGACCCAGTACTTC. Its translation is CSANFQGQETQYF.

The chain recombines TRBV15 with TRBJ2-5; D possibly corresponds to TRBD1 (5 bases). The germline V and J ends were trimmed by 9 bases and 5 bases, with 13 bases remaining between them. Germline loops: CDR1 LNHNV, CDR2 YYDKDF (reference sequence). This CDR3 has 12 amino acids. CDR3 in DNA: TGTGCCACTTCGACAGCGTCGGAGACCCAGTACTTC. Translation gives CATSTASETQYF.

This clonotype was seen more than once but under ten times. The chain joins TRBV29-1 to TRBJ2-7; perhaps D is TRBD1 or TRBD2 (5 bases each). Germline V CDR1 and CDR2: SQVTM, ANQGSEA. This CDR3 is 17 amino acids long. The V gene lost 7 bases and the J gene lost 3 bases, with 28 bases spanning the gap. CDR3 nucleotide sequence: TGCAGCGCCACTAGTAACTCCGGGACCCAAGTCCTCTACGAGCAGTACTTC. Translated, it gives CSATSNSGTQVLYEQYF.

This clonotype was seen ten or more times. This chain links TRBV12-3 or TRBV12-4 with TRBJ1-5; perhaps TRBD1 as D (5 bases). Trimming removed 0 bases from V and 6 bases from J, with 9 bases in between. The length of the CDR3 is 14 residues. In nucleotides, the CDR3 is TGTGCCAGCAGTTTAGCAGGACACGGTCAGCCCCAGCATTTT. As protein: CASSLAGHGQPQHF.

As concerns this clonotype: A read error may produce the germline difference seen at one junction end. The V and J genes are TRBV24-1 and TRBJ2-5, with a tentative D call TRBD1 (6 bases). CDR1 is KGHDR and CDR2 is SFDVKD in the germline V gene. The CDR3 is made up of 14 amino acids. CDR3 region: CASSYSGTSETQYF. CDR3 nucleotide sequence: TGTGCCAGCAGTTACTCCGGGACATCAGAGACCCAGTACTTC.